Below, 4 T cell receptor beta chains from the same sample are listed, as sequenced in a study of cytomegalovirus exposure and HLA in healthy donors. The PCR was carried out with 60 Vbeta primers and 13 Jbeta primers. Method: immunoSEQ multiplex PCR; TCRdb's copy keeps in-frame clones and lacks some. The table includes 140,000 to 150,000 clones, around 70% detected once. Sequencing was performed on PBMCs. These receptors all stem from a middle-aged man in good health and CMV-seronegative.

This clone appeared once. The J gene is TRBJ1-2, the V gene TRBV6-5, with D tentatively TRBD1 (6 bases). This CDR3 has 13 amino acids. Between the trimmed V and J ends, which lost 6 bases and 8 bases, there was a span of 16 bases. Per germline, CDR1 MNHEY and CDR2 SVGAGI. The CDR3 bases are TGTGCCAGCAGCTATACAGGGCTGGGAGGCTACACCTTC. Its protein is CASSYTGLGGYTF.

The V gene is TRBV5-1, the J gene TRBJ2-7; TRBD1 aligns across 9 bases. This CDR3 has 14 amino acids. The V segment lost 4 bases and the J segment 2 bases; nucleotides outside the gene matches: 4. The germline V gene encodes CDR1 SGHRS and CDR2 YFSETQ. CDR3: CASSQRTGAYEQYF. As DNA, the CDR3 is TGCGCCAGCAGCCAGAGGACAGGGGCCTACGAGCAGTACTTC.

The rearrangement uses TRBV21-1 and TRBJ1-3. TRBV21-1 constitutes a pseudogene. CDR3 length equals 15 residues. The CDR3 region is CASSKALEAGNTIYF. The DNA of the CDR3 is TGTGCCAGCAGCAAAGCGCTCGAGGCTGGAAACACCATATATTTT.

This clone was found a few times. The chain combines TRBV19 with TRBJ2-1, with TRBD1 matching 8 bases. The germline CDR1 and CDR2 sequences are LNHDA and SQIVND (reference sequence). V lost 6 bases to trimming and J lost 1 base; unmatched junction nucleotides: 2. The CDR3 runs to 14 residues. Written as DNA, the CDR3 is TGTGCCAGTAGCACAGGGGGGTCCTACAATGAGCAGTTCTTC. This gives the protein CASSTGGSYNEQFF. Filled out from reference TRBV19 and TRBJ2-1, the complete variable domain reads DGGITQSPKYLFRKEGQNVTLSCEQNLNHDAMYWYRQDPGQGLRLIYYSQIVNDFQKGDIAEGYSVSREKKESFPLTVTSAQKNPTAFYLCASSTGGSYNEQFFGPGTRLTVL.